This TCR beta chain was observed in a study of CD8+ T cells in alopecia areata (dated by TCRdb to the late 2010s). Regarding the complete study: The treated patients, all with moderate-to-severe alopecia areata, were enrolled in an open-label pilot trial of oral tofacitinib given at 5 to 10 mg twice daily. Patients stayed on tofacitinib for 6 to 18 months and then had 6 months of follow-up off drug so that delayed response and recurrence could be assessed. For the treated patients, the SALT score, which quantifies what percentage of scalp surface area is affected, served as the measure of disease severity. The study used high-throughput TCRbeta sequencing to examine T cell clonal expansion in alopecia areata, in both the C3H/HeJ mouse model and human patients. Scalp tissue and sorted CD4+ and CD8+ peripheral blood T cells from patchy and totalis/universalis alopecia areata patients and from healthy controls were covered by human TCRbeta sequencing. Tofacitinib-treated patients had biopsies at baseline and at 4 and 24 weeks of treatment, with a later scalp biopsy in several patients. Scalp clonality was compared among normal scalp (n=4), patchy alopecia areata scalp (n=8), and alopecia totalis/universalis scalp (n=8). RNA came from the PAXgene miRNA kit for fixed scalp, the miRNeasy kit for PBMCs, and the RNeasy kit for mouse skin. immunoSEQ multiplex PCR using 35 Vbeta forward primers and 13 Jbeta reverse primers was used to amplify TCRbeta CDR3 regions.

Study-wide conclusions, independent of this receptor: With tofacitinib, both scalp clonality and the number of expanded CD8+ clones among the top 100 scalp clones went down significantly. Compared with mice, TCR sequences shared between patients were less clear, possibly partly because of HLA diversity across the patient population. Lesional scalp, especially in alopecia totalis/universalis, showed higher clonality and more expanded CD8+ clones than normal scalp, suggesting antigenic drive. Unlike mouse skin, which is dominated by gammadelta T cells, normal human skin has resident alphabeta T cells that are also sequenced, and this complicates analysis of the scalp TCR repertoire. Because the treated cohort was small and included a single nonresponder, larger studies are needed to assess links between baseline CD8+ expansion and response. Many expanded lesional clones were found to persist in scalp and blood during tofacitinib treatment, and relapse after treatment cessation may be partly explained by this persistence.

The method behind the library was the immunoSEQ multiplex PCR assay. For TCR sequencing, RNA was extracted from every sample and reverse transcribed into cDNA to serve as template. First-strand cDNA was synthesized with SuperScript III using a 2:1 mix of oligo-dT and random hexamers. A synthetic immune receptor repertoire was used to measure amplification bias, and any remaining bias was corrected computationally. Per the source publication's procedure: After raw reads were preprocessed to remove errors, the CDR3 was defined following IMGT conventions as running from the conserved cysteine to phenylalanine. Clonality was calculated as 1 minus Shannon entropy normalized by log2 of the number of productive unique TCRs. Whether scalp clones were CD4 or CD8 was inferred by matching scalp TCRbeta sequences against CD4 and CD8 repertoires sorted from blood. Held by TCRdb, this immuneACCESS table contains in-frame sequences only and omits some clones. Under half of the omission traces to an unresolved V gene where checked; the cause of the rest is unknown. The V and J calls and clone size come from that table; D and trimming were worked out from the DNA. The sample table holds 93,000 or so clones, of which approximately 84% were seen once. The ten biggest clones cover around 10% of the sample.

As to this clone: The specificity of this receptor is unknown. No much larger clonotype is one base removed from it; base qualities were not supplied.

The sample's treatment or condition label, in plain terms: oral pan-JAK inhibitor, 5-10 mg twice daily. Peripheral blood and lesional scalp punch biopsies were obtained from patients with alopecia areata. PBMCs were separated by density centrifugation and stained for CD3, CD4 and CD8, after which CD4+ and CD8+ T cells were sorted on a FACSAria. The germline V end is reduced by 3 bases and the J end by 6 bases; junction bases left unmatched: 11. Reading the germline V gene gives CDR1 SGHRS and CDR2 YFSETQ. From cysteine to phenylalanine, the CDR3 is 16 amino acids long. Just CDR3 DNA is preserved here, 48 bases in frame from base 1.

In this chain, TRBV5-1 is recombined with TRBJ1-2; the central 10 bases match TRBD1. The TCR was taken from a human donor with alopecia areata. This specimen consisted of CD8+ T cells sorted from blood, obtained at approximately week 34, from a patient treated with tofacitinib. The DNA reads as follows: TGCGCCAGCAGCTCTCCCGGACAGGGGGAAGTGAATGGCTACACCTTC. Its coded protein is CASSSPGQGEVNGYTF.